The 2 T cell receptor beta chains below all came from one sample that was sequenced in a study of T cells after yellow fever vaccination. From the 5' RACE reads, TCRdb called clonotypes with MiXCR, one entry per CDR3 protein. This sample has a few hundred thousand distinct CDR3 sequences, with approximately 4% found just once. Source: PBMCs, taken 5 days after the yellow fever booster vaccination. Receptors were obtained from a man aged 18 to 30 who received the YFV17D yellow fever vaccine.

This clonotype was observed a handful of times. The rearrangement links TRBV7-9 to TRBJ2-7; D may be TRBD2 (6 bases). The CDR3 runs to 15 residues. Germline V CDR1 and CDR2: SEHNR, FQNEAQ (reference sequence). V lost 5 bases, J lost 4 bases, and 18 bases lay in between. The CDR3 protein is CASSPRTGLDYEQYF. The DNA for the CDR3 is TGTGCCAGCAGCCCGAGGACGGGACTTGATTACGAGCAGTACTTC.

J is TRBJ1-2 and V is TRBV12-3 or TRBV12-4; D is possibly TRBD1 (5 bases). CDR3 length: 13 residues. Trimming stripped 10 bases from V and 3 bases from J, with 15 bases between. For the CDR3, the DNA is TGTGCCACCCATCACGACAGCCACTATGGCTACACCTTC. It specifies CATHHDSHYGYTF.